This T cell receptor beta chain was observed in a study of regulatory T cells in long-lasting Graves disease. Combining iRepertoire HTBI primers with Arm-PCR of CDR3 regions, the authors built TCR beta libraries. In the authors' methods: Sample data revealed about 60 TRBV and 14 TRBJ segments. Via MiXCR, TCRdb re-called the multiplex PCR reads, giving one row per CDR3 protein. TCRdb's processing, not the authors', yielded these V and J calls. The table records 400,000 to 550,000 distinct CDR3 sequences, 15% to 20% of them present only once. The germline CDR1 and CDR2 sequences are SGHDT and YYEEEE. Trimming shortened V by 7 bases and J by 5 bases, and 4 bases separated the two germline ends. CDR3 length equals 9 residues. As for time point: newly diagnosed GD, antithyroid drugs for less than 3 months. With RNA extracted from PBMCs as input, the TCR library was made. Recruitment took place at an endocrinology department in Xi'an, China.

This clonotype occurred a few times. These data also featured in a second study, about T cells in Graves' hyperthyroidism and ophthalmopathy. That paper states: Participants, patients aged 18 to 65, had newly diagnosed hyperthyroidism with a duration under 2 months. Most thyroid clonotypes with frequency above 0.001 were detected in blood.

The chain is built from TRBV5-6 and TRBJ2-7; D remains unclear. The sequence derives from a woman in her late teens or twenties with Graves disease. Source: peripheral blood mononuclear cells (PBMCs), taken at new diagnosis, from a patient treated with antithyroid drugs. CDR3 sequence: CASGDEQYF. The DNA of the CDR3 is TGTGCCAGCGGGGACGAGCAGTACTTC.